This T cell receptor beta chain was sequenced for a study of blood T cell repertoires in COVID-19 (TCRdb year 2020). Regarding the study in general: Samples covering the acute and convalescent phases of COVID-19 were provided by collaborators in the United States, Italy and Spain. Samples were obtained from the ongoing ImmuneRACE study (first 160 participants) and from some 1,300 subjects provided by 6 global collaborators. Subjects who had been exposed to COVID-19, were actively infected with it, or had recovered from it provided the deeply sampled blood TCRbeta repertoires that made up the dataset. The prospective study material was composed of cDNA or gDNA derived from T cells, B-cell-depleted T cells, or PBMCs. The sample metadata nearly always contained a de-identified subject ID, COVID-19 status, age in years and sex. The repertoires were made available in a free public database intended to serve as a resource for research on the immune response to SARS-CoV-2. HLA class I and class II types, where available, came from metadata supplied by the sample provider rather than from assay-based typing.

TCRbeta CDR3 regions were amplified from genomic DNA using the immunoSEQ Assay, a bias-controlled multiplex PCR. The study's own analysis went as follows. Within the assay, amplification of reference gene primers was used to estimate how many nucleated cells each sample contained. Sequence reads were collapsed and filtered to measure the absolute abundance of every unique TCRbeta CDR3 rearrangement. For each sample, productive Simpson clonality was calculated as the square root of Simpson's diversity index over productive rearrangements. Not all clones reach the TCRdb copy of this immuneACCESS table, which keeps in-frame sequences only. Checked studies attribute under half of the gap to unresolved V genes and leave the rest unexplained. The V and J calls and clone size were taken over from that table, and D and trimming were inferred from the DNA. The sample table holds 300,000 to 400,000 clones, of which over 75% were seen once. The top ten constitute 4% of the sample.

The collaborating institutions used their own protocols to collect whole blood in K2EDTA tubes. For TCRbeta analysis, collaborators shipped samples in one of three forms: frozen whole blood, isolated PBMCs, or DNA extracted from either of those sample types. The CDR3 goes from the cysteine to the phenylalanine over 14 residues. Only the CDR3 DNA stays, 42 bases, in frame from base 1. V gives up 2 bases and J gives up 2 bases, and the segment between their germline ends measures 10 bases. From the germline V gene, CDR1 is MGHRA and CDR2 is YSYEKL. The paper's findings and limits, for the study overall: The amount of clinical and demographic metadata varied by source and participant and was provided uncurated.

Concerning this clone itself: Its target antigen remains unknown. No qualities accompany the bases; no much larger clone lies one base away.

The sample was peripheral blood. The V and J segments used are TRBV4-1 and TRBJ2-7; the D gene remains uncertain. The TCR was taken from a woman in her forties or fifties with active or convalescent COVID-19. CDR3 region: CASSQPTQTYEQYF. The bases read TGCGCCAGCAGCCAACCGACTCAAACCTACGAGCAGTACTTC.